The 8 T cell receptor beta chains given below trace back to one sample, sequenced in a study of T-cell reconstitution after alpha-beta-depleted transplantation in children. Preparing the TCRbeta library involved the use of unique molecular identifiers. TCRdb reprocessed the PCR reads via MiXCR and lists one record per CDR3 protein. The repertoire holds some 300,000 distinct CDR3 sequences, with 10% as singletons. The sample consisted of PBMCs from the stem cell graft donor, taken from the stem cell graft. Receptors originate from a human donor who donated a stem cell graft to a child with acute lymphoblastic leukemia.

CDR3 DNA: TGTGCCAGCAAGGCGCGGGAGGGCTCCTACGAGCAGTACTTC. This encodes CASKAREGSYEQYF. V is TRBV12-3 or TRBV12-4 and J is TRBJ2-7; 9 bases map to TRBD2. V was clipped by 7 bases and J by 0 bases; unmatched bases: 4. There are 14 residues in the CDR3.

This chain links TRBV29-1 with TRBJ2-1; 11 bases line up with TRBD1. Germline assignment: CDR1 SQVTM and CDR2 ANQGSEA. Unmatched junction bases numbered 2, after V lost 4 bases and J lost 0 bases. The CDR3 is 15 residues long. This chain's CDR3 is CSVGGQGASYNEQFF. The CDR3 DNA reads TGCAGCGTTGGAGGACAGGGGGCCTCCTACAATGAGCAGTTCTTC.

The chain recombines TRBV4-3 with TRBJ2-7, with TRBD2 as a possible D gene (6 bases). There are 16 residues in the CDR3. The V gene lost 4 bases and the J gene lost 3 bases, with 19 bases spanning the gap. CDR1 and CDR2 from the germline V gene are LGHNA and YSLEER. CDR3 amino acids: CASSPSGGAGIYEQYF. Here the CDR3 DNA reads TGCGCCAGCAGCCCGTCTGGGGGTGCGGGAATCTACGAGCAGTACTTC.

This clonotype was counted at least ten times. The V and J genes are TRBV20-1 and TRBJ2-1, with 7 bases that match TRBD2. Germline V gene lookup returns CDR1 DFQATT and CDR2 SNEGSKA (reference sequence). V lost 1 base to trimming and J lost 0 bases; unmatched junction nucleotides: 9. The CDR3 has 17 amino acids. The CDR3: CSARGFRRGSSYNEQFF. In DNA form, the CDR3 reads TGCAGTGCTAGAGGGTTTCGGCGGGGGAGCTCCTACAATGAGCAGTTCTTC.

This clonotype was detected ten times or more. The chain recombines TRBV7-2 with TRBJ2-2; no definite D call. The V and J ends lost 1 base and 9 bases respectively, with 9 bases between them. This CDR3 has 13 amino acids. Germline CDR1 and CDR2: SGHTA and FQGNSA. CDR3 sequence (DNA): TGTGCCAGCAGCTTAGGAGAGATCAGGGAGCTGTTTTTT. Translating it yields CASSLGEIRELFF.

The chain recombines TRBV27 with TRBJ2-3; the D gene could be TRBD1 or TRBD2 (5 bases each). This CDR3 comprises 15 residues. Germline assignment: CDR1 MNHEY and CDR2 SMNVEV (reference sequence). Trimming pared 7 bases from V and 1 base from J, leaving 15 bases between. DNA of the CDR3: TGTGCCAGCAACAGTAACAGAGGGGGCACAGATACGCAGTATTTT. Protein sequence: CASNSNRGGTDTQYF.

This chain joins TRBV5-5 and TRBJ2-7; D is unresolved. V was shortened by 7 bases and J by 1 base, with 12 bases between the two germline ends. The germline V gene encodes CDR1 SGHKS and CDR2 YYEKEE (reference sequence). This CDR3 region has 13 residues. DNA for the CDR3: TGTGCCAGCGAAGTTGGGCAGTCCTACGAGCAGTACTTC. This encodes CASEVGQSYEQYF.

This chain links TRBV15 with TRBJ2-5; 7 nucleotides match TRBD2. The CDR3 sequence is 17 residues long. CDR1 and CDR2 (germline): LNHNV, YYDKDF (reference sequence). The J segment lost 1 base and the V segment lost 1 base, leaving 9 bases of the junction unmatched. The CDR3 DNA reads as TGTGCCACCAGCAGAGGCCCCGTGGGGGGGAGCCAAGAGACCCAGTACTTC. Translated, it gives CATSRGPVGGSQETQYF.